This TCR beta chain comes out of a study of T-cell memory formation after mild COVID-19. Libraries for TCRalpha and TCRbeta carried sample barcodes and unique molecular identifiers via 5'RACE. Using its own MiXCR run on the 5' RACE reads, TCRdb lists one record per CDR3 protein. The sample includes about 210,000 distinct CDR3 sequences, about 10% of them seen just once. This clonotype was found a few times. Its antigen is not known. Trimming took 4 bases from V and 6 from J; bases not matched to a gene: 4. The CDR3 has 14 residues. CDR1 and CDR2 from the germline V gene are SGHRS and YFSETQ. Study results and caveats: Contracting CD4+ clones sat mainly in CM and EM; CD8+ in EMRA. Pre-infection memory carried some responding clones, suggesting that cross-reactive memory joined.

This sequence originates from a man aged 18 to 30 who had mild COVID-19 (a few samples of this study predate the infection). Cell type and time point are not known. The chain links TRBV5-1 to TRBJ1-5, with 10 bases aligning to TRBD1. Sample: PBMCs or a T cell subset sorted from them (not recorded which). CDR3 in DNA: TGCGCCAGCAGCACGGGACAGGGGAGTCAGCCCCAGCATTTT. It yields the protein CASSTGQGSQPQHF.